This T cell receptor (beta chain) was found in a study of blood T cell repertoires in COVID-19. Overall study: Specimens from acute and convalescent COVID-19 originated in the United States, Italy and Spain. The cDNA or gDNA used as material had been derived from T cells, B-cell-depleted T cells, or PBMCs.

TCRdb's table, derived via immunoSEQ multiplex PCR, lists solely in-frame clones and lacks some. This table holds 240,000 or so clones, 86% found once. What was sequenced was peripheral blood. This TCR derives from a man at least 80 years old with acute or convalescent COVID-19.

The CDR3 reads CASSYSSQANNSPLHF. CDR3 sequence (DNA): TGTGCCAGCAGTTACTCGAGTCAGGCCAATAATTCACCCCTCCACTTT. The chain joins TRBV6-5 to TRBJ1-6; D gene ambiguous. The CDR3 extends over 16 amino acids. V was trimmed by 0 bases and J by 5 bases, leaving 11 bases between them. Germline CDR1 MNHEY, CDR2 SVGAGI.